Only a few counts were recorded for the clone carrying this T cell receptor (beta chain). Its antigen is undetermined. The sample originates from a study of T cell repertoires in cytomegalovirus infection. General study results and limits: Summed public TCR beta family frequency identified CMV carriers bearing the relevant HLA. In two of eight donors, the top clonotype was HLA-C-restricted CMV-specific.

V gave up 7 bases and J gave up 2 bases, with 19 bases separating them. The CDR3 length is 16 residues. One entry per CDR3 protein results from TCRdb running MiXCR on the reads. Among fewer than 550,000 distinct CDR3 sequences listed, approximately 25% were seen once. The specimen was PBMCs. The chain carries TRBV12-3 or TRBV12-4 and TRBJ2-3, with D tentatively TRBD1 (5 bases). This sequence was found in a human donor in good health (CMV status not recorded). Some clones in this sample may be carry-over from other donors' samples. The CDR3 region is CASNGFDSPNTDTQYF. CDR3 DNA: TGTGCCAGCAACGGCTTCGACAGTCCCAACACAGATACGCAGTATTTT.